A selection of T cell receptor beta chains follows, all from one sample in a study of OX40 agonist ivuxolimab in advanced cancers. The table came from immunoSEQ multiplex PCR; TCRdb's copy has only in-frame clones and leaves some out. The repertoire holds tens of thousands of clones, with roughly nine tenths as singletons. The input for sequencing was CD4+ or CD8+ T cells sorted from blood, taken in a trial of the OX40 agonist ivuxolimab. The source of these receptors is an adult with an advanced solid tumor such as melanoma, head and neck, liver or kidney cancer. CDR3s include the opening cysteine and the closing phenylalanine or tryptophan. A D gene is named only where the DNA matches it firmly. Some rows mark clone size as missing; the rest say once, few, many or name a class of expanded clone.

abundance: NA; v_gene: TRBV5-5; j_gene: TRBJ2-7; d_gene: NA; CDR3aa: CASSLERETGRSEQYF; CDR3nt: TGTGCCAGCAGCTTGGAGCGTGAGACAGGACGATCCGAGCAGTACTTC
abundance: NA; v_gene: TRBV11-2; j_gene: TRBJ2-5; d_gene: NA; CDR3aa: CASSLGETQYF; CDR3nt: TGTGCCAGCAGCTTAGGCGAGACCCAGTACTTC
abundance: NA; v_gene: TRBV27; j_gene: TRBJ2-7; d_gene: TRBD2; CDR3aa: CASSFRLAGKAYEQYF; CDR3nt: TGTGCCAGCAGTTTCCGTCTAGCGGGGAAAGCCTACGAGCAGTACTTC
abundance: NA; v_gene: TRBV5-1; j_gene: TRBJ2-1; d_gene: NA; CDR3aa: CASSLVWGREDNEQFF; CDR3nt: TGCGCCAGCAGCTTGGTCTGGGGCAGGGAAGACAATGAGCAGTTCTTC
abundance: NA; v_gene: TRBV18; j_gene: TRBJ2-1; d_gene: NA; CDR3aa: CASSASGNEQFF; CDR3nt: TGTGCCAGCTCAGCATCAGGGAATGAGCAGTTCTTC
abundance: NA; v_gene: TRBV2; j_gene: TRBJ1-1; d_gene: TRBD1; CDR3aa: CATDYRGAEAFF; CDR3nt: TGTGCCACCGACTACAGGGGAGCTGAAGCTTTCTTT
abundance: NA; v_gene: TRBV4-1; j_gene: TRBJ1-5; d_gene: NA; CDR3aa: CASSRSSNQPQHF; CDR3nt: TGCGCCAGCAGCCGCAGTAGCAATCAGCCCCAGCATTTT
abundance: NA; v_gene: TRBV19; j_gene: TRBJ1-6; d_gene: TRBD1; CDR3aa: CASSPPSGQAEYSPLHF; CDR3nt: TGTGCCAGTAGTCCCCCTTCCGGACAGGCGGAATATTCACCCCTCCACTTT
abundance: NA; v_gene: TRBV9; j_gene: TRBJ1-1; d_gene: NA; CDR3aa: CASSEIQPVNTEAFF; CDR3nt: TGTGCCAGCAGCGAAATACAGCCAGTGAACACTGAAGCTTTCTTT
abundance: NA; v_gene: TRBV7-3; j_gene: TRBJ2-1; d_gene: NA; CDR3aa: CASSFHGSTNEQFF; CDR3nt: TGTGCCAGCAGCTTTCATGGTAGCACCAATGAGCAGTTCTTC
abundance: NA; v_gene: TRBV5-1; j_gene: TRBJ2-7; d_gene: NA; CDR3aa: CASSAMLGYEQYF; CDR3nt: TGCGCCAGCAGCGCTATGTTGGGCTACGAGCAGTACTTC
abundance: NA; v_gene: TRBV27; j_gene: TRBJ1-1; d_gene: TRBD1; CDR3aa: CASSWTGNTEAFF; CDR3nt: TGTGCCAGCAGTTGGACAGGGAACACTGAAGCTTTCTTT
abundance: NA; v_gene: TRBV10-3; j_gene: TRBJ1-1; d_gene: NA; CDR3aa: CAISEGEFGNTEAFF; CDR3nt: TGTGCCATCAGTGAGGGGGAATTTGGCAACACTGAAGCTTTCTTT
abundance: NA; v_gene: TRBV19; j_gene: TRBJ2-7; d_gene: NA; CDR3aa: CASRGAPALEQYF; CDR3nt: TGTGCCAGTCGGGGGGCTCCGGCCCTCGAGCAGTACTTC
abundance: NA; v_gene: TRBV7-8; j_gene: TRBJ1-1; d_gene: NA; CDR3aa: CASSGRTVNTEAFF; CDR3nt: TGTGCCAGCAGCGGCCGGACAGTGAACACTGAAGCTTTCTTT
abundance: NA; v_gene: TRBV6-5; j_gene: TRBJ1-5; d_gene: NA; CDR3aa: CASGSVNQPQHF; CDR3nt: TGTGCCAGCGGTTCAGTCAATCAGCCCCAGCATTTT
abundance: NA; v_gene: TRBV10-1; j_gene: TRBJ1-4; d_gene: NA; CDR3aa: CATTCLRASSTNEKLFF; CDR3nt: TGCGCCACCACTTGTCTGAGGGCCAGCTCAACTAATGAAAAACTGTTTTTT
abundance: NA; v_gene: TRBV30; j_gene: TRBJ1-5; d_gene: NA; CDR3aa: CAWSDPLAGAHQPQHF; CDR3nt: TGTGCCTGGAGTGACCCGCTGGCAGGGGCACATCAGCCCCAGCATTTT
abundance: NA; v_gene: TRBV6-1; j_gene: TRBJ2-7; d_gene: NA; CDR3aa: CASSEGGGTYLLYEQYF; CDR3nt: TGTGCCAGCAGTGAGGGGGGCGGGACGTACCTCCTCTACGAGCAGTACTTC
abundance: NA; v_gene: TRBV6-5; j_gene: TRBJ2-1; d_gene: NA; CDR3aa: CASSYNQPGPQFF; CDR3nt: TGTGCCAGCAGTTATAACCAGCCCGGGCCGCAGTTCTTC
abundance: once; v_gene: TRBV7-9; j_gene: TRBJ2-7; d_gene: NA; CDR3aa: CASSDHGGSYEQYF; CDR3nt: TGTGCCAGCAGCGACCACGGGGGCAGCTACGAGCAGTACTTC
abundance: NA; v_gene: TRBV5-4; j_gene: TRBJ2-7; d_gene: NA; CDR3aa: CASSLGTQFYEQYF; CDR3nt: TGTGCCAGCAGCTTGGGGACCCAGTTCTACGAGCAGTACTTC
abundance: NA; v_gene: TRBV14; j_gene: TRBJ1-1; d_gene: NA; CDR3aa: CASSQDWNTEAFF; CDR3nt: TGTGCCAGCAGCCAAGACTGGAACACTGAAGCTTTCTTT
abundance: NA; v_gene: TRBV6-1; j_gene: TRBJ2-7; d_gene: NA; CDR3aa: CASRANGRYEQYF; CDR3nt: TGTGCCAGCAGGGCCAACGGCAGGTACGAGCAGTACTTC
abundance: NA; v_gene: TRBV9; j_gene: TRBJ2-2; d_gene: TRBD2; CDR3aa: CASSDGLAGDTGELFF; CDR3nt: TGTGCCAGCAGCGACGGACTAGCGGGAGACACCGGGGAGCTGTTTTTT
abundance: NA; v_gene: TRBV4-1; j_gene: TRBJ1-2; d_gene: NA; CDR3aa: CASSQGILGGYTF; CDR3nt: TGCGCCAGCAGCCAAGGAATACTTGGAGGCTACACCTTC
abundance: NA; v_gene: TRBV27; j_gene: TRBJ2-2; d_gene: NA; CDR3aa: CASRFPVTGELFF; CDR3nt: TGTGCCAGCAGGTTCCCCGTTACCGGGGAGCTGTTTTTT
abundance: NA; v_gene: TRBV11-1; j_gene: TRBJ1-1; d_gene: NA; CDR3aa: CASSSPQEMNTEAFF; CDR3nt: TGTGCCAGCAGCTCGCCCCAAGAGATGAACACTGAAGCTTTCTTT
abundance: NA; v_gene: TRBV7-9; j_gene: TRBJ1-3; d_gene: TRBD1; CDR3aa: CASSPGQGGHSGNTIYF; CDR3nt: TGTGCCAGCAGCCCAGGACAGGGTGGCCACTCTGGAAACACCATATATTTT
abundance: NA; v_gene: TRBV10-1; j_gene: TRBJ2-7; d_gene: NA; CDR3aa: CASSESSRGWVGEQYF; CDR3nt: TGCGCCAGCAGTGAGTCGTCGAGGGGGTGGGTCGGCGAGCAGTACTTC
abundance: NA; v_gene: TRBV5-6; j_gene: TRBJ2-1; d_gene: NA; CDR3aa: CASSLDPNNEQFF; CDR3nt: TGTGCCAGCAGCTTGGACCCAAACAATGAGCAGTTCTTC
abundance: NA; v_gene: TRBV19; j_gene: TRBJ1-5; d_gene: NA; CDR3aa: CASSMMAYSNQPQHF; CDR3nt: TGTGCCAGTAGTATGATGGCGTATAGCAATCAGCCCCAGCATTTT